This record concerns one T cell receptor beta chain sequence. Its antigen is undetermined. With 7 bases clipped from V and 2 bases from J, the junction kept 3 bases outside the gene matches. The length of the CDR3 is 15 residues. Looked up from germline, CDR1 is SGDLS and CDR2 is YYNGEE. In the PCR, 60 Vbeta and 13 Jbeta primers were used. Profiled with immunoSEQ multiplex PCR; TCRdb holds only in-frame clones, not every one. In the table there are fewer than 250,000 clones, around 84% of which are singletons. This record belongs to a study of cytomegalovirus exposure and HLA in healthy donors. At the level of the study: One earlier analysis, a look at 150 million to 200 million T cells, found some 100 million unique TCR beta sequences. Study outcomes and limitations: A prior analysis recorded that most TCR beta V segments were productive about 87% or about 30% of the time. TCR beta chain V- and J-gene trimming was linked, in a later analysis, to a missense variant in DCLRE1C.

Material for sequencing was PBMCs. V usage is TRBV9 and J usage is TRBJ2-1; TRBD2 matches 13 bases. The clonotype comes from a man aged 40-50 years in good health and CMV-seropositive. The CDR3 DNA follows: TGTGCCAGCGGGACTAGCGGGAACACCTACAATGAGCAGTTCTTC. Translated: CASGTSGNTYNEQFF.